The 9 T cell receptor beta chains below all came from one sample that was sequenced in a study of cytomegalovirus exposure and HLA in healthy donors. With 60 Vbeta and 13 Jbeta primers, the PCR was carried out. Some clones are missing from TCRdb's copy, which holds only in-frame ones; the method was immunoSEQ multiplex PCR. The sample has under 35,000 clones. Source material: PBMCs. All receptors come from a man aged 25 to 40 in good health and CMV-seronegative.

V usage is TRBV25-1 and J usage is TRBJ1-6, with D perhaps matching TRBD1 (6 bases). Per germline, CDR1 MGHDK and CDR2 SYGVNS. The CDR3 runs 13 residues. The V and J ends lost 5 bases and 7 bases respectively, with 9 bases between them. In nucleotides, the CDR3 is TGTGCCAGCAGTCGAGGGACAAATTCACCCCTCCACTTT. The encoded protein is CASSRGTNSPLHF.

The CDR3 DNA is TGTGCCAGCAGTGAACTGGTGGCCAGCTCCTACAATGAGCAGTTCTTC. Translation: CASSELVASSYNEQFF. V is TRBV6-1 and J is TRBJ2-1; D is ambiguous. Trimming shortened V by 2 bases and J by 0 bases, and 11 bases separated the two germline ends. Germline CDR1 and CDR2: MNHNS and SASEGT. The CDR3 covers 16 residues.

The V and J genes are TRBV6-5 and TRBJ2-3, with D tentatively TRBD2 (5 bases). Deletions cut 6 bases from V and 0 bases from J, with 10 bases between. The V gene's germline CDR1 is MNHEY and CDR2 SVGAGI. The CDR3 covers 14 residues. CDR3 coding DNA: TGTGCCAGCAGAAAACTAGTGAGCACAGATACGCAGTATTTT. As protein: CASRKLVSTDTQYF.

The chain combines TRBV7-9 with TRBJ1-1, with D possibly being TRBD1 (5 bases). The V gene's germline CDR1 is SEHNR and CDR2 FQNEAQ (reference sequence). Trimming took 8 bases from V and 5 from J, leaving 15 bases between them. This CDR3 is built from 13 residues. The CDR3 spells CASSRVGGTEAFF. The CDR3 DNA follows: TGTGCCAGCTCCAGGGTGGGGGGAACTGAAGCTTTCTTT. The entire variable domain, with the rest obtained from reference TRBV7-9 and TRBJ1-1, is as follows: DTGVSQNPRHKITKRGQNVTFRCDPISEHNRLYWYRQTLGQGPEFLTYFQNEAQLEKSRLLSDRFSAERPKGSFSTLEIQRTEQGDSAMYLCASSRVGGTEAFFGQGTRLTVV.

The chain carries TRBV18 and TRBJ2-7; D is possibly TRBD2 (6 bases). Looked up from germline, CDR1 is KGHSH and CDR2 is LQKENI. V lost 6 bases to trimming and J lost 3 bases, with 18 bases between them. CDR3 size: 15 residues. The CDR3 DNA is TGTGCCAGCTCGCCCCCGGGACTGGGCGTCTACGAGCAGTACTTC. Its translation: CASSPPGLGVYEQYF.

The chain employs TRBV6-1 and TRBJ2-7; 9 bases map to TRBD2. This CDR3 has 13 amino acids. CDR1 is MNHNS and CDR2 is SASEGT in the germline V gene. V lost 7 bases and J lost 3; bases outside the gene matches: 4. The CDR3 nucleotides read TGTGCCAGCACCCTAGCGGGATTCTACGAGCAGTACTTC. The encoded protein is CASTLAGFYEQYF.

The chain employs TRBV28 and TRBJ1-2; no definite D call. CDR1 is MDHEN and CDR2 is SYDVKM in the germline V gene. There are 12 residues in the CDR3. V lost 7 bases and J lost 7, with 13 bases in between. DNA of the CDR3: TGTGCCAGCACGGCGGGAGGAGGTGGCTACACCTTC. This gives the protein CASTAGGGGYTF.

This chain links TRBV28 with TRBJ2-7; D perhaps matches TRBD1 (6 bases). The germline V gene encodes CDR1 MDHEN and CDR2 SYDVKM. Trimming removed 6 bases from V and 6 bases from J, with 12 bases in between. CDR3 length: 12 residues. This CDR3 reads CASRWGRGEQYF. The CDR3 DNA is TGTGCCAGCAGATGGGGCAGGGGCGAGCAGTACTTC.

The chain employs TRBV18 and TRBJ1-1, with a possible D match to TRBD1 (5 bases). Germline CDR1 KGHSH, CDR2 LQKENI. Trimming took 0 bases from V and 9 from J, leaving 14 bases between them. The CDR3 loop spans 14 amino acids. CDR3 sequence: CASSPPTTELKAFF. The CDR3 nucleotides are TGTGCCAGCTCACCACCGACGACAGAATTAAAAGCTTTCTTT.